This T cell receptor beta chain was recovered during a study of shared clonotypes between healthy human individuals (dated by TCRdb to between 2020 and 2021). Looking at the study overall: A couple of women and three men aged 18 to 49 years were included in the cohort. Libraries were prepared and TCR repertoires were sequenced by different laboratories using diverse techniques, in order to increase sequencing depth and limit assay-specific biases. Per donor, leukapheresis produced somewhere between about 0.9 and 9.5 billion PBMCs. Blood TCR repertoires of four to six healthy adults were deeply sequenced to estimate repertoire size and the extent of clonotype sharing between individuals. For each donor, three plates each were used for CD4 naive and CD4 memory, two plates were used for CD8 naive, and one plate was used for CD8 memory.

Note on this clone: No cognate antigen has been identified for it. No quality values exist for individual bases; no much larger clone is one base distant.

Using the deep immunoSEQ assay, multiplex PCR amplified TCR CDR3 regions from genomic DNA. Extracted genomic DNA from each cell subset was distributed evenly across all wells of several immunoSEQ 96-well plates, and each plate was treated as a replicate. For sorted subsets, around 0.2 ug genomic DNA, equal to some 28,000 T cell genomes, was loaded into each replicate PCR. The purified libraries were quantified using a Qubit 3.0 fluorometer, sized with a Bioanalyzer 2100, and then quantified again using the KAPA Library Quantification kit. Every immunoSEQ 96-well plate was sequenced on a dedicated single-read 150-cycle Illumina NextSeq 550 flow cell. The study's processing was this. Because the immunoSEQ output included only junctional sequences and no quality scores, the filtering could not be the same as the filtering used for full-length reads. To assign V/J genes and CDR3, sequences were annotated against IMGT germline references using PyIR, a Python wrapper for IgBLAST v1.9. Reads were removed for weak V/J assignments (E-value above 1e-6), missing CDR3, stop codons, out-of-frame junctions, or ambiguous translated residues. A V3J clonotype was defined by an identical inferred V gene, J gene, and CDR3 amino acid sequence. Percentage overlap between repertoires was computed as shared unique clonotypes divided by the size of the smaller repertoire. Three approaches were used to assess repertoire richness: RTK rarefaction, the Chao1 estimator, and Recon v2.1 estimates of unobserved clonotypes. Generation probabilities were computed with OLGA for all TCRbeta clonotypes obtained by the gDNA method from a handful of donors. TCRdb mirrors the immuneACCESS table, restricted to in-frame sequences. Some clones are absent from its copies; in checked studies, under half trace to an unresolved V gene, and the reason for the others is unknown. Clone size and the V and J calls come from that table; the DNA yielded D and trimming. This sample gives around 1.5 million clones in total; 95% to 99% of them show up just once. The ten largest make up roughly 0.4% of the sample.

The donors were healthy, HIV-negative adults with no recently reported acute infections or vaccinations. All donors were Caucasian adults living in Nashville, Tennessee, USA. Magnetic negative selection was used to enrich CD4+ T cells, after which naive cells were positively selected on CD45RA and the negative fraction became the memory subset. Blood was collected by leukapheresis, and PBMCs were isolated by Ficoll-Histopaque density gradient centrifugation and then cryopreserved in liquid nitrogen vapor phase. Analytical flow cytometry was used to check the purity and quantity of each magnetically sorted T cell population. Each sorted fraction had its genomic DNA isolated and then quantified by UV absorbance on a Nanodrop 2000c. General conclusions and limits of the study: Incomplete sequencing was indicated by rarefaction of sorted-subset datasets, despite the large sequencing depth. The genetic and exposure-history diversity represented was limited by the small number of donors. Estimated clonotype richness was generally larger for naive than for memory subsets. Sampling was restricted to blood, and TCR repertoires in tissues likely differ from the TCR repertoires found in blood. About 5% of naive CD4, 3.5% of naive CD8, roughly 2.4% of memory CD4, and approximately 0.39% of memory CD8 clonotypes were shared across a few donors. Compared with non-shared clonotypes, clonotypes shared by all four sorted-subset donors had higher generation probabilities. Based on pairwise subsampling, the degree of clonotype sharing among donors was expected to be affected by sequencing depth.

CDR1 is given as SGHRS and CDR2 as YFSETQ, both from the germline V gene. V is reduced by 1 base and J by 5 bases, leaving a spacing of 15 bases between them. The CDR3 holds 15 amino acids from the cysteine to the phenylalanine. CDR3 DNA only is kept here, 45 bases in frame from base 1. This sequence uses TRBV5-1 and TRBJ2-5; the D gene lacks a confident call. This receptor was taken from a man under 40 in good health. The material sequenced was naive CD4+ T cells sorted from blood. In the paper's terms, the cell subset or site label means: CD45RA+ positively selected. In nucleotide form, the sequence is TGCGCCAGCAGCTTGTTTGTCCCCCCGGAGGAGACCCAGTACTTC. Its product reads: CASSLFVPPEETQYF.